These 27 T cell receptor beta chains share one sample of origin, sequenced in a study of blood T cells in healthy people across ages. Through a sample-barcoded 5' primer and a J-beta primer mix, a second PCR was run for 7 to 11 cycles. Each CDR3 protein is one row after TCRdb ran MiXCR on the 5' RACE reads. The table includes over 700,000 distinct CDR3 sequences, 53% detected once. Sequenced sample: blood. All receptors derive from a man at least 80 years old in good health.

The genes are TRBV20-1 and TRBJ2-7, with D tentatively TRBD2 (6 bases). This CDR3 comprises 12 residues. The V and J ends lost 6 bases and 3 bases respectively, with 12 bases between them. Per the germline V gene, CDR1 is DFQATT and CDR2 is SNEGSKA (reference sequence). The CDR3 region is CSAPGLCYEQYF. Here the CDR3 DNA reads TGCAGTGCCCCGGGACTTTGCTACGAGCAGTACTTC.

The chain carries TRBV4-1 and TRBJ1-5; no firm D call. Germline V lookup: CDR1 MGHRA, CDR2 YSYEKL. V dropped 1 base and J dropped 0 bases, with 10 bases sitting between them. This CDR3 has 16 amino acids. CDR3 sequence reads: CASSQVKEDSNQPQHF. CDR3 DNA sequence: TGCGCCAGCAGCCAAGTCAAGGAGGATAGCAATCAGCCCCAGCATTTT.

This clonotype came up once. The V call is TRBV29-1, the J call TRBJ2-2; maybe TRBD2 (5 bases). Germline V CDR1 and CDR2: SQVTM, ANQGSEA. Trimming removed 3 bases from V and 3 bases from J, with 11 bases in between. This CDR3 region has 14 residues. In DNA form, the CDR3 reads TGCAGCGTTGAGGGTGGGAGTCACACCGGGGAGCTGTTTTTT. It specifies CSVEGGSHTGELFF.

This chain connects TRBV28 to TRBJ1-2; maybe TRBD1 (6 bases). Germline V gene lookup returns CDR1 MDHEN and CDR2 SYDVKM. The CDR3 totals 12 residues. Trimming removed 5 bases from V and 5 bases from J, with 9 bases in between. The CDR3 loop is CASSDTGYGYTF. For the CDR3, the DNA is TGTGCCAGCAGTGATACAGGGTATGGCTACACCTTC.

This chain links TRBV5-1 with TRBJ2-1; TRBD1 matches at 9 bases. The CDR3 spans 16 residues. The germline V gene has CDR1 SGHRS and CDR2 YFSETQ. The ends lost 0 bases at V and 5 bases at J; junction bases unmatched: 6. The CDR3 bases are TGCGCCAGCAGCTTGGGAGGGACAGGGTATAACAATGAGCAGTTCTTC. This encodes CASSLGGTGYNNEQFF.

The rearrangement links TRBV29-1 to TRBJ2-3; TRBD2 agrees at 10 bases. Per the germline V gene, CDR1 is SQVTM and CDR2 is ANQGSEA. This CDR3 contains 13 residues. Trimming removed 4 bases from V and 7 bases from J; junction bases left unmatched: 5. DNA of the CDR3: TGCAGCGTTGTAGCGGGAGGAGGGTATACGCAGTATTTT. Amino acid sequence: CSVVAGGGYTQYF.

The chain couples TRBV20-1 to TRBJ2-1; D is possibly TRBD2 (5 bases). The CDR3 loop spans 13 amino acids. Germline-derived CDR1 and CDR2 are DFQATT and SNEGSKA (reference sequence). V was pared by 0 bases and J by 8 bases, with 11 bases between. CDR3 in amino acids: CSARDGSEDEQFF. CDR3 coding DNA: TGCAGTGCTAGAGACGGCTCGGAGGATGAGCAGTTCTTC.

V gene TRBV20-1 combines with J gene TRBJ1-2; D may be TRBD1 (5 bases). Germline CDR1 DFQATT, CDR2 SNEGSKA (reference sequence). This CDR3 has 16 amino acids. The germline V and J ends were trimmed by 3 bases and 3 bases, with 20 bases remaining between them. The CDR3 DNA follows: TGCAGTGCTAGGGGGTTCACACAGGTCGGGTACTATGGCTACACCTTC. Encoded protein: CSARGFTQVGYYGYTF.

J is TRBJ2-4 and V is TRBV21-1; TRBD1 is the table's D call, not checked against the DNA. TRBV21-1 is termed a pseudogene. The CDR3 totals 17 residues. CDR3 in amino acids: CASSKALGGGAKNIQYF. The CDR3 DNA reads TGTGCCAGCAGCAAAGCGCTGGGCGGGGGTGCCAAAAACATTCAGTACTTC.

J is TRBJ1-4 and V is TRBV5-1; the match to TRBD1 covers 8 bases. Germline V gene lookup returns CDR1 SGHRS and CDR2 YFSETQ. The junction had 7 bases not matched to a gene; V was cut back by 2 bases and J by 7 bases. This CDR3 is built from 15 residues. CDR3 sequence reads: CASSFAGQGGEKLFF. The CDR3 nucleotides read TGCGCCAGCAGCTTCGCCGGACAGGGAGGTGAAAAACTGTTTTTT.

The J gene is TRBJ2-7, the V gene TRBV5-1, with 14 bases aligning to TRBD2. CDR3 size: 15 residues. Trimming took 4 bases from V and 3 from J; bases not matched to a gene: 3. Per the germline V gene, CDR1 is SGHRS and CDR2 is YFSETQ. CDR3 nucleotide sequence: TGCGCCAGCAGCACCGGGACTAGCGGGGGCTACGAGCAGTACTTC. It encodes CASSTGTSGGYEQYF.

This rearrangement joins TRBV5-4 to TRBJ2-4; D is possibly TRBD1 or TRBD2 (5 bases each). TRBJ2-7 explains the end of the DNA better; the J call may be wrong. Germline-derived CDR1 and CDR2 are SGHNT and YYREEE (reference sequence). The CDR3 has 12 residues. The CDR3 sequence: CASSSTGLEQYF. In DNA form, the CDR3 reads TGTGCCAGCAGCTCGACGGGGCTCGAGCAGTACTTC.

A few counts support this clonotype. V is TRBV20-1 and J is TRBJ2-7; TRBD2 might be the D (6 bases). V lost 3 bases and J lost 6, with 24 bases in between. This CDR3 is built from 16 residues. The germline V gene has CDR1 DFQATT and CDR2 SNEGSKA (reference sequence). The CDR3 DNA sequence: TGCAGTGCTAGTGGTCTAGCGAACGGGCAGGTCTCCGAGCAGTACTTC. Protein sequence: CSASGLANGQVSEQYF.

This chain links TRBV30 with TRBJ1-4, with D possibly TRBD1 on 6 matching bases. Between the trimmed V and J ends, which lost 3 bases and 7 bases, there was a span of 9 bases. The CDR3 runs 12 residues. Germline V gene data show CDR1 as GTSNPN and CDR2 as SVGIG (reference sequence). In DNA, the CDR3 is TGTGCCTGGAGCAACAGGGTTGAAAAACTGTTTTTT. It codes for CAWSNRVEKLFF. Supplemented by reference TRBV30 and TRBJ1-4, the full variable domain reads SQTIHQWPATLVQPVGSPLSLECTVEGTSNPNLYWYRQAAGRGLQLLFYSVGIGQISSEVPQNLSASRPQDRQFILSSKKLLLSDSGFYLCAWSNRVEKLFFGSGTQLSVL.

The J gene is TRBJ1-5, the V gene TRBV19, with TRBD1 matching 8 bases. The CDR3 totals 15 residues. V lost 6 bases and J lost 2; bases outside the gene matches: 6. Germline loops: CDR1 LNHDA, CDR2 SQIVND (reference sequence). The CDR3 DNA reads TGTGCCAGTAGACGGACAGGGTGGGGCAATCAGCCCCAGCATTTT. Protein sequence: CASRRTGWGNQPQHF.

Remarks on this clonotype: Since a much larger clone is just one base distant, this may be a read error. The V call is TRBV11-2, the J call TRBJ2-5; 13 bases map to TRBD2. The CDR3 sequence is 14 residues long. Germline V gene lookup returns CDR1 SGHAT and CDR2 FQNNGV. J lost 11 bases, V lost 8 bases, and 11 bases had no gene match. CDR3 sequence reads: CASGRTSGSNEQYF. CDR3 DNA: TGTGCCAGCGGGCGGACTAGCGGGAGCAATGAGCAGTACTTC.

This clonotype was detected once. CDR3 bases: TGTGCCAGCAGCGGGGACAGGGGGCGAGGTCAGCCCCAGCATTTT. It encodes CASSGDRGRGQPQHF. The chain couples TRBV2 to TRBJ1-5; TRBD1 matches at 12 bases. After removal of 6 bases from V and 6 bases from J, the junction contained 6 bases not matched to a gene. This CDR3 has 15 amino acids. Germline-derived CDR1 and CDR2 are SNHLY and FYNNEI.

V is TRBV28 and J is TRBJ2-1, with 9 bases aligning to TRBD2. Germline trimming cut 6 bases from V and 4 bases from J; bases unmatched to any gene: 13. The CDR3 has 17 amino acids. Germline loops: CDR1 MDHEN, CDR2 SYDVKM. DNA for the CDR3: TGTGCCAGCAGCCGTCTAGCGGGGAGCCCTTCTTACAATGAGCAGTTCTTC. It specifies CASSRLAGSPSYNEQFF.

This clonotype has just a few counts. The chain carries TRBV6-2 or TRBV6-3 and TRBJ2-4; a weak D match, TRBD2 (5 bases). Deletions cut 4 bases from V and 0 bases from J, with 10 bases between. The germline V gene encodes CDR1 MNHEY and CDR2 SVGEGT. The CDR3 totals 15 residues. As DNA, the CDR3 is TGTGCCAGCAGTTCCGGACTCCTAGCCAAAAACATTCAGTACTTC. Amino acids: CASSSGLLAKNIQYF.

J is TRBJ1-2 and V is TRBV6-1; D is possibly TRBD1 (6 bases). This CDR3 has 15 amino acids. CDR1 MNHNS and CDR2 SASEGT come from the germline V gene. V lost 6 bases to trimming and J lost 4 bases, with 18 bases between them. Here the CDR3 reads CASRPAGGNSYGYTF. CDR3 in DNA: TGTGCCAGCAGACCCGCGGGGGGCAACTCCTATGGCTACACCTTC.

CDR3 bases: TGTGCCAGCAGGGGGGACCGCGGTGGGCCCCAGCATTTT. This sequence encodes CASRGDRGGPQHF. The chain couples TRBV6-1 to TRBJ1-5; possibly TRBD1 for D (5 bases). V lost 6 bases, J lost 9 bases, and 15 bases lay in between. The CDR3 contains 13 residues. Germline lookup yields CDR1 MNHNS and CDR2 SASEGT.

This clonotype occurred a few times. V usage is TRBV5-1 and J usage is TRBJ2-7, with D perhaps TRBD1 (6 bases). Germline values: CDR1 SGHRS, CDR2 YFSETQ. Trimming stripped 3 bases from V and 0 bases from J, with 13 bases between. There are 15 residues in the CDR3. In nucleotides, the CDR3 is TGCGCCAGCAGCTACCTAGACAGGTTCTCCTACGAGCAGTACTTC. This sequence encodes CASSYLDRFSYEQYF.

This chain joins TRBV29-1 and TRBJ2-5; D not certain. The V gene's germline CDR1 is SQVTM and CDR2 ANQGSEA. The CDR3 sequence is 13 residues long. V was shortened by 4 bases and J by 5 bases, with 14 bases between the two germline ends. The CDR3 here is CSVGGPSGETQYF. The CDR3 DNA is TGCAGCGTTGGTGGACCATCCGGGGAGACCCAGTACTTC.

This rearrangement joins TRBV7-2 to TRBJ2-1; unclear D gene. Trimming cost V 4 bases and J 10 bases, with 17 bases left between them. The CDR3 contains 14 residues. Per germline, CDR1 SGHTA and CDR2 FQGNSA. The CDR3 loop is CASSSSAWAGEQFF. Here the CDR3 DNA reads TGTGCCAGCAGCTCATCGGCTTGGGCCGGGGAGCAGTTCTTC. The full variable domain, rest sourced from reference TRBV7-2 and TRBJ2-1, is GAGVSQSPSNKVTEKGKDVELRCDPISGHTALYWYRQSLGQGLEFLIYFQGNSAPDKSGLPSDRFSAERTGGSVSTLTIQRTQQEDSAVYLCASSSSAWAGEQFFGPGTRLTVL.

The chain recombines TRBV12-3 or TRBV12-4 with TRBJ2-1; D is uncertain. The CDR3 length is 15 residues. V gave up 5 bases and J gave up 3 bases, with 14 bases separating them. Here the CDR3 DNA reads TGTGCCAGCAGTCTGCACCCAGGCGACTACAATGAGCAGTTCTTC. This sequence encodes CASSLHPGDYNEQFF.

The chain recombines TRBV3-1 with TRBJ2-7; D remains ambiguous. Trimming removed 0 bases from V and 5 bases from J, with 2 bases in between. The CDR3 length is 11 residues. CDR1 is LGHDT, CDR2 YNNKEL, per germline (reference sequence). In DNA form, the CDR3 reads TGTGCCAGCAGCCAAGACCACGAGCAGTACTTC. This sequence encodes CASSQDHEQYF.

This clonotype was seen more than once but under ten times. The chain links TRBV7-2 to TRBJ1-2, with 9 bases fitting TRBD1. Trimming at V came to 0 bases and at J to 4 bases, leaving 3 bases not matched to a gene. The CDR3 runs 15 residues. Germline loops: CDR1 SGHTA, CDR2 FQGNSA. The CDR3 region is CASSLAPGQGYGYTF. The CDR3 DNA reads TGTGCCAGCAGCTTAGCCCCGGGACAGGGCTATGGCTACACCTTC. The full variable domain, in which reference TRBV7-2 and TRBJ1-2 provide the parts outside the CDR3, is GAGVSQSPSNKVTEKGKDVELRCDPISGHTALYWYRQSLGQGLEFLIYFQGNSAPDKSGLPSDRFSAERTGGSVSTLTIQRTQQEDSAVYLCASSLAPGQGYGYTFGSGTRLTVV.